This TCR beta chain was found in a study of human T cells and chemical hapten exposure. On the study more broadly: Small pooled library volume differences chiefly drove per-sample TCR yield variation.

Total RNA was extracted from unfractionated whole blood. Individual cDNA molecules (in the library) carried attached unique molecular identifiers. The authors' processing: Sequenced samples showed a median of around 93,000 TCRs each, with counts running from about 22,000 to 700,000. In TCRdb, the 5' RACE reads were re-called with MiXCR into one record per CDR3 protein. V and J calls and clone size were set by TCRdb, not the authors. Of about 140,000 distinct CDR3 sequences in the sample, around 4% were seen once. This clonotype was counted at least ten times. Its antigen is unknown. Points from the study as a whole: With regard to DPC sensitization, TCRs above 1 in 1000 frequency did not change.

Germline CDR1 is DFQATT and CDR2 is SNEGSKA (reference sequence). This CDR3 is 18 amino acids long. J was trimmed by 0 bases and V by 5 bases; bases with no gene match: 17. The TCR sequence derives from a female donor in good health. The V call is TRBV20-1, the J call TRBJ2-7; 9 nucleotides align to TRBD1. The CDR3 DNA sequence: TGCAGTGCTCCGATCGTGGGACAGGGACCCGAGAGCTCCTACGAGCAGTACTTC. Protein sequence: CSAPIVGQGPESSYEQYF.